Each of the 10 T cell receptor beta chains below was sequenced from the same sample in a study of early T cells in non-severe SARS-CoV-2 infection. TCRdb re-analysed the 5' RACE reads in MiXCR, keeping a single row per CDR3 protein. The profile shows 35,000 to 40,000 distinct CDR3 sequences, roughly 3.9% of them singletons. Sequencing was performed on whole blood. The receptors here all came from an adult who was a healthcare worker with PCR-confirmed SARS-CoV-2 infection or an uninfected control (not recorded which).

The genes are TRBV28 and TRBJ2-3, with D possibly being TRBD1 or TRBD2 (5 bases each). V was trimmed by 7 bases and J by 2 bases, leaving 10 bases between them. Germline CDR1 and CDR2: MDHEN and SYDVKM. The CDR3 length is 13 residues. CDR3 loop: CASKRGDTDTQYF. The CDR3 coding sequence is TGTGCCAGCAAGAGGGGCGACACAGATACGCAGTATTTT.

The table lists this clonotype with many counts. The V gene is TRBV30, the J gene TRBJ2-2; D is unresolved. The CDR3 covers 14 residues. V gave up 5 bases and J gave up 1 base, with 11 bases separating them. Per germline, CDR1 GTSNPN and CDR2 SVGIG (reference sequence). The CDR3 is CAWEKGGNTGELFF. The CDR3 nucleotides are TGTGCCTGGGAGAAGGGTGGGAACACCGGGGAGCTGTTTTTT.

Points on this clonotype: A much larger clonotype is one base distant, so this may be a read error. V is TRBV7-9 and J is TRBJ2-7; 8 bases match TRBD1. Germline-derived CDR1 and CDR2 are SEHNR and FQNEAQ (reference sequence). CDR3 size: 13 residues. The CDR3 region is CATRQGLTYVQYF. CDR3 coding DNA: TGTGCCACTCGACAGGGGCTGACCTACGTGCAGTACTTC.

The table lists this clonotype with many counts. This chain connects TRBV6-4 to TRBJ2-1; 7 bases agree with TRBD1. CDR3 length equals 14 residues. The V gene's germline CDR1 is MRHNA and CDR2 SNTAGT. Trimming removed 4 bases from V and 10 bases from J; junction bases left unmatched: 10. In DNA, the CDR3 is TGTGCCAGCAGTGTCGGGACAGATACAGGAGAGCAGTTCTTC. Protein sequence: CASSVGTDTGEQFF.

The table lists this clonotype with many counts. This chain uses TRBV4-1 with TRBJ2-5; tentatively, D is TRBD2 (6 bases). The CDR3 is made up of 14 amino acids. CDR1 is MGHRA, CDR2 YSYEKL, per germline. Trimming took 0 bases from V and 7 from J, leaving 12 bases between them. CDR3 loop: CASSQDRGSGTQYF. DNA of the CDR3: TGCGCCAGCAGCCAAGATCGGGGTAGCGGGACCCAGTACTTC.

There are many counts of this clonotype. The chain employs TRBV7-2 and TRBJ2-3, with 8 bases aligning to TRBD2. The germline gives CDR1 SGHTA, CDR2 FQGNSA. Trimming cost V 1 base and J 3 bases; bases outside gene matches: 3. The CDR3 has 15 amino acids. The CDR3 is CASSLGGRWTDTQYF. In DNA, the CDR3 is TGTGCCAGCAGCTTAGGCGGGAGGTGGACAGATACGCAGTATTTT. The full variable domain, with the rest looked up from reference TRBV7-2 and TRBJ2-3, is GAGVSQSPSNKVTEKGKDVELRCDPISGHTALYWYRQSLGQGLEFLIYFQGNSAPDKSGLPSDRFSAERTGGSVSTLTIQRTQQEDSAVYLCASSLGGRWTDTQYFGPGTRLTVL.

At least ten counts were recorded for this clonotype. The chain combines TRBV29-1 with TRBJ2-2; 7 nucleotides line up with TRBD2. The CDR3 consists of 13 residues. The germline V gene encodes CDR1 SQVTM and CDR2 ANQGSEA. J lost 5 bases, V lost 4 bases, and 4 bases had no gene match. The CDR3: CSVVQGGTGELFF. The CDR3 bases are TGCAGCGTTGTCCAGGGAGGGACCGGGGAGCTGTTTTTT.

The rearrangement uses TRBV11-2 and TRBJ2-5, with D hard to call. V gave up 4 bases and J gave up 6 bases, with 12 bases separating them. The germline gives CDR1 SGHAT, CDR2 FQNNGV. The CDR3 has 13 residues. The CDR3 nucleotides read TGTGCCAGCAGCTCTGACCGGGTAAAGACCCAGTACTTC. Encoded protein: CASSSDRVKTQYF.

V and J are TRBV28 and TRBJ2-3, with D possibly TRBD1 on 6 matching bases. Between the trimmed V and J ends, which lost 5 bases and 1 base, there was a span of 13 bases. The germline gives CDR1 MDHEN, CDR2 SYDVKM. The CDR3 length is 15 residues. In DNA, the CDR3 is TGTGCCAGCAGTATACAGGGCGGAGGCACAGATACGCAGTATTTT. Its protein product is CASSIQGGGTDTQYF.

This clonotype has a count of ten or more. The V and J genes are TRBV12-3 or TRBV12-4 and TRBJ2-1; D not certain. The germline V and J ends were trimmed by 6 bases and 1 base, with 19 bases remaining between them. The CDR3 runs 17 residues. The CDR3 loop is CASSLPLASRSYNEQFF. CDR3 DNA: TGTGCCAGCAGCCTTCCTTTAGCTTCCCGATCCTACAATGAGCAGTTCTTC.